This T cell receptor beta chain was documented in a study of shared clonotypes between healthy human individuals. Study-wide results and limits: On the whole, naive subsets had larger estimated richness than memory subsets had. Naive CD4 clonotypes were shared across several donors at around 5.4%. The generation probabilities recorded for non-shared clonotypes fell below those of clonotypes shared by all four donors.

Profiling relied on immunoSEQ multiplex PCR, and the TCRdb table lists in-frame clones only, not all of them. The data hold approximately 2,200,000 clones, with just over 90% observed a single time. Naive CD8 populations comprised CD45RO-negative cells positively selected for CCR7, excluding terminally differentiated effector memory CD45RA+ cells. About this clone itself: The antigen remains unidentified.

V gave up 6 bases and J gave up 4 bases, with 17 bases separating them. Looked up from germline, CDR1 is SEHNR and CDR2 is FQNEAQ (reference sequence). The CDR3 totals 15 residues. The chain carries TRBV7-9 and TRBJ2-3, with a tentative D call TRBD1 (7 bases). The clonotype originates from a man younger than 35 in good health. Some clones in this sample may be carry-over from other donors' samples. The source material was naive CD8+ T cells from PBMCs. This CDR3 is CASRETRGRPDTQYF. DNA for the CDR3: TGTGCCAGCAGAGAAACCAGGGGGAGGCCAGATACGCAGTATTTT.